The present T cell receptor beta chain was sequenced within a study of shared clonotypes between healthy human individuals. Study in general: Each donor had three CD4 naive, three CD4 memory, two CD8 naive and one CD8 memory plate.

Germline assignment: CDR1 GTSNPN and CDR2 SVGIG (reference sequence). This CDR3 is 15 amino acids long. Unmatched junction bases numbered 4, after V lost 0 bases and J lost 4 bases. Measured with immunoSEQ multiplex PCR; TCRdb has only the in-frame clones, and not every one. The table lists under 1,100,000 clones, about three quarters of them singletons, with roughly 1.4% in the top ten. The V call is TRBV30, the J call TRBJ1-5, with TRBD1 identical over 9 bases. The receptor was derived from a man between 18 and 35 years old in good health. The sequenced sample was memory CD4+ T cells sorted from blood. Subset specified: CD45RA-negative fraction. The CDR3 DNA follows: TGTGCCTGGAGTGTAGGGACAGGGAGGAATCAGCCCCAGCATTTT. This translates into CAWSVGTGRNQPQHF.